This TCR beta chain originates from a study of cytomegalovirus exposure and HLA in healthy donors (dated by TCRdb to about 2017). Looking at the study overall: According to an earlier analysis of several hundred of the donors, about 180 million T cells yielded approximately 120 million unique TCR beta sequences and 276 Gb of sequence data. An earlier analysis of 500 to 750 of the donors applied high-throughput TCR beta sequencing to assess whether each TCR beta V gene segment acted as functional or pseudogenic. Alongside the repertoire data, information on donor age, sex, ethnicity and CMV serostatus was compiled. Several DR-DQ haplotypes were treated as single units for association and clustering because of strong linkage in the cohort. To predict cytomegalovirus infection status, the study combined high-throughput TCR immunosequencing, statistical association of individual TCRs with disease status, and machine learning. HLA typing covered class I and class II loci at four-digit resolution. The number of typed donors differed by locus: about 620-640 for A, B, C, DRB1 and DQB1; some 540 for DQA1; approximately 600 for DPA1; and 400 to 480 for DPB1. The study was designed to test whether signatures of past pathogen exposure could be identified by cataloging public T cell receptors. Among roughly 400 genotyped donors of the cohort, an average of about 240,000 unique TCR beta nucleotide sequences was sequenced per donor, of which roughly 17% were non-productive. Genome-wide SNP genotypes for about three fifths of the roughly 670 donors were used in a later genetic analysis, which treated that subset as a discovery cohort. Along with the approximately 650-subject first cohort, a separate validation cohort of more than 90 different subjects was used. An early release covering roughly 600 HLA-typed donors comprised 300 to 350 gigabases of sequencing data and some 79 million unique TCR sequences. In the later analysis, no new phenotypic data were used to find candidate immune exposures; instead, reliance was placed on TCR beta sequences and their occurrence across donors. The T cell repertoires of around 730 subjects were profiled by immunosequencing and related to cytomegalovirus serostatus. Of the roughly 400 genotyped donors, roughly 80% were placed in the genetic ancestry cluster associated with self-reported Caucasian donors. Every repertoire in the discovery cohort had been generated on one and the same sequencing platform. A later analysis re-analyzed previously published TCR beta repertoires from about 600 donors and added high-resolution HLA genotyping to study TCR occurrence patterns.

General conclusions and limits of the study: Because some donors lacked HLA typing at each locus, the association tests relied only on the typed subset. A later genetic analysis reported fewer N-insertions in productive TCRs among donors in an Asian-associated ancestry cluster than the roughly 640-donor mean. A further reported finding was that TCR beta sequences accurately predicted the HLA-A and HLA-B alleles for most subjects in the first cohort. In vitro tests confirmed that a few of the cytomegalovirus-associated TCR beta chains recognize cytomegalovirus antigens. Because counts were too low, seventeen rarely observed V segments, including chromosome 9 orphons, were excluded from the earlier analysis of 587 of the donors. In both the original and validation cohorts, the classifier was reported to diagnose cytomegalovirus status with high specificity and sensitivity. Most CMV-associated TCR beta chains appeared to be HLA-restricted in a later analysis, and the HLA associations seemed to be driven largely by CMV exposure. Compared with equally common non-associated chains, HLA-associated TCR beta chains in a later analysis were more clonally expanded and had lower generation probabilities. In this cohort, only TCR beta chains were sequenced, and detectable features were limited by the absence of alpha or paired-chain data. Linkage disequilibrium might explain the correlated functional status among segregating V segments, but an unknown experimental factor could not be ruled out. When HLA alleles, especially DR and DQ, strongly co-occurred, attributing TCR associations to individual alleles was difficult. A later analysis found that TCR association rates varied across HLA loci, with DRB1 alleles showing the most associated TCRs and HLA-C alleles the fewest. Most TCR sequences were seen in very few donors, while some public TCRs were found in many individuals. A later analysis reported that several top co-occurrence clusters appeared linked to parvovirus B19, influenza, CMV and Epstein-Barr virus. A later genetic analysis associated a missense DCLRE1C variant with V-gene and J-gene trimming of TCR beta chains, and an independent cohort replicated the association. In an earlier analysis of 450 to 750 of the donors, most TCR beta V segments appeared in productive rearrangements about 87% or about 30% of the time, broadly matching IMGT annotations. A total of 150 to 200 TCR beta chains were listed by the study as associated with cytomegalovirus. The only immune exposure information available for the cohort was CMV serostatus. The authors suggested that the approach could potentially be generalized to other disease states and immunological phenotypes. Specific HLA alleles were associated with 18,000 or so TCR beta sequences at a false discovery rate of 0.05 in a later analysis. A group of highly shared sequence variants was considered likely to be a technical artifact of the sequencing pipeline. Roughly uniform sequencing depth across donors was assumed in presence/absence analyses, although this assumption may not hold.

The library was obtained by the immunoSEQ multiplex PCR assay. For the multiplex PCR, a mixture combining 60 forward primers for TCR Vbeta segments and 13 reverse primers for TCR Jbeta segments was used. Amplification of the CDR3 region of rearranged TCR beta genes was performed with a multiplex PCR assay on genomic DNA. The Illumina HiSeq System was used to sequence the amplified TCR beta libraries as 87-base-pair reads. The authors' analysis ran thus. A later analysis counted approximately 76 million unique TCR beta chains across the roughly 700 repertoires, and approximately 11 million of these chains were shared by at least two donors. Raw reads were error-corrected and collapsed into unique sequences with a nearest-neighbor algorithm that merged closely related sequences to remove PCR and sequencing errors. CDR3 sequences were aligned to IMGT reference sequences to assign V, D and J gene segments. For a sequence to be retained, a match of at least six nucleotides to both a V gene segment and a J gene segment was required. Rearrangements were classified as productive when the CDR3 lacked stop codons and remained in frame with V and J, and all other rearrangements were classified as non-productive. CDR3 was defined according to IMGT convention as the region running from the second conserved V-encoded cysteine to the conserved J-encoded phenylalanine. In an earlier analysis of more than 550 of the donors, sequences lacking an unambiguous match to a single V gene segment were excluded. An earlier analysis of several hundred of the donors called V segments functional above 56.7% productive rearrangements and segregating when the between-donor standard deviation exceeded 5%. A statistical classification framework was developed to diagnose cytomegalovirus status using the catalog of TCR beta chain sequences. A later analysis assigned V and J genes by comparing TCR nucleotide sequences with IMGT/GENE-DB human TR gene sequences. Using the TCRdist pipeline, a later analysis assigned CDR3 sequences along with most-parsimonious VDJ recombination scenarios. In a later analysis, each TCR beta chain was defined by its CDR3 amino acid sequence together with its V-gene family, and reads lacking a unique V-gene family were excluded. In a later analysis, fewer than 600 highly shared, low-generation-probability nucleotide sequences were removed to address suspected cross-contamination and a sequencing artifact. A later analysis calculated a clonal expansion index for each public chain from normalized within-repertoire ranks of inferred template counts. A later analysis computed generation probabilities with a VDJ recombination model fitted to out-of-frame rearrangements, and checked the results against IGoR. Hypergeometric tests were used in a later analysis to score TCR-TCR, TCR-HLA and TCR-CMV co-occurrence, with a repertoire-size bias correction applied to the TCR pairs. False discovery rates were estimated in a later analysis by permuting HLA or CMV assignments 20 times. A later analysis grouped co-occurring TCRs with DBSCAN, adding TCRdist sequence similarity when clustering within HLA-allele-positive subsets. Co-occurrence clustering excluded repertoires with fewer than 30,000 or more than 120,000 public chains, plus five with anomalous nucleotide sharing. TCRdb took over this immuneACCESS table, retaining in-frame rearrangements with V and J assigned. Such tables are incomplete; in checked studies, under half of the missing clones stem from an unresolved V gene, and the remainder is unexplained. That table gives V, J and clone size, and the DNA gave D and trimming. This sample comprises about 98,000 clones, about 76% of them detected only once. The biggest ten clones account for roughly 8% of the sample.

On this clone itself: Its antigen has not been determined. No qualities accompany the bases; no much larger clone lies one base away.

The cohort comprised hundreds of healthy bone marrow donors. All cohort members were sampled while nominally healthy, although unrecorded immune exposures were likely present. CMV serostatus was positive for 289 and negative for about 55% of the roughly 670 cohort members, and was not recorded for this donor. A peripheral blood sample was collected from each donor, and TCR beta sequencing was performed on peripheral blood mononuclear cells. The Qiagen DNeasy Blood Extraction Kit was used to extract genomic DNA from the blood cell samples. The source material was PBMCs. This TCR derives from a human donor in good health.

CDR3 reads: CASSTRGGNSPLHF. The DNA sequence is as follows: TGTGCCAGCAGCACCAGGGGTGGGAATTCACCCCTCCACTTT. This chain is built from TRBV5-4 and TRBJ1-6; TRBD1 is perhaps the D gene, given 6 matching bases. The V end loses 4 bases and the J end loses 7 bases, and a stretch of 12 bases separates them. From the cysteine through the phenylalanine, the CDR3 covers 14 amino acids. Left in the record is the CDR3 DNA by itself, 42 bases read in frame from the first base. The CDR1 and CDR2 encoded by the germline V gene (reference sequence) are SGHNT and YYREEE.